The source of this T cell receptor (beta chain) is a study of breast tumors, draining lymph nodes, adjacent tissues. Study-wide points: Data only fit, rather than demonstrated, lymph node origin of most tumor T cells. Compared with lymph nodes, tumors were less diverse; compared with nontumor tissue, more.

This clonotype occurred many times. Its antigen is unknown. Breast cancer patients provided tissue from their axillary draining lymph nodes. The ends lost 6 bases at V and 1 base at J; junction bases unmatched: 5. This CDR3 spans 14 amino acids. Germline assignment: CDR1 LNHDA and CDR2 SQIVND (reference sequence). Using its own MiXCR run on the multiplex PCR reads, TCRdb lists one record per CDR3 protein. In the table there are 84,000 or so distinct CDR3 sequences, approximately 30% of which are singletons. Sequences were obtained from axillary lymph node tissue. This sequence originates from a female donor with breast cancer. Some clones in this sample may be carry-over from other donors' samples. This chain connects TRBV19 to TRBJ2-7; 8 bases are a match to TRBD1. CDR3 in DNA: TGTGCCAGTAGCCGAGACAGGGGATCCTACGAGCAGTACTTC. Translating it yields CASSRDRGSYEQYF.